This passage covers 15 T cell receptor beta chains from one sample sequenced in a study of cytomegalovirus exposure and HLA in healthy donors. Sequencing used immunoSEQ multiplex PCR; TCRdb keeps in-frame clones, though not all of them. Among approximately 220,000 clones listed, about 90% were seen once. The sequenced sample consisted of PBMCs. The receptors shown here come from a woman under 30 in good health and CMV-seronegative.

The gene calls are TRBV27 and TRBJ2-3; 11 bases map to TRBD2. The CDR3 has 15 residues. Trimming at V came to 2 bases and at J to 6 bases, leaving 4 bases not matched to a gene. Germline CDR1 and CDR2: MNHEY and SMNVEV (reference sequence). The DNA for the CDR3 is TGTGCCAGCAGTTTAACTAGCGGGAGATGGGATACGCAGTATTTT. This translates into CASSLTSGRWDTQYF.

This chain links TRBV29-1 with TRBJ2-1; TRBD2 matches at 9 bases. Looked up from germline, CDR1 is SQVTM and CDR2 is ANQGSEA. Unmatched junction bases numbered 10, after V lost 4 bases and J lost 0 bases. This CDR3 is built from 17 residues. The chain's CDR3 is CSVADSGSPSSYNEQFF. The DNA for the CDR3 is TGCAGCGTTGCGGATAGCGGGAGCCCTAGCTCCTACAATGAGCAGTTCTTC.

The J gene is TRBJ1-2, the V gene TRBV5-1; D gene uncertain. The CDR3 covers 14 residues. Trimming pared 7 bases from V and 5 bases from J, leaving 18 bases between. CDR1 and CDR2 from the germline V gene are SGHRS and YFSETQ. CDR3 DNA: TGCGCCAGCGTAGAGTCCCCGGGAGGATATGGCTACACCTTC. Protein sequence: CASVESPGGYGYTF.

This CDR3 reads CASNLSGGYEQYF. CDR3 DNA sequence: TGTGCCAGCAACCTCTCGGGGGGATACGAGCAGTACTTC. The chain uses TRBV28 and TRBJ2-7; TRBD2 matches 7 bases. Germline-derived CDR1 and CDR2 are MDHEN and SYDVKM. V lost 7 bases and J lost 4; bases outside the gene matches: 7. This CDR3 region has 13 residues.

The CDR3 region is CARGGTRGTDTQYF. The CDR3 DNA sequence: TGTGCCAGAGGCGGGACGCGCGGCACAGATACGCAGTATTTT. V usage is TRBV7-9 and J usage is TRBJ2-3; a possible D gene is TRBD2 (6 bases). Trimming shortened V by 9 bases and J by 1 base, and 14 bases separated the two germline ends. The CDR3 totals 14 residues. The germline V gene encodes CDR1 SEHNR and CDR2 FQNEAQ (reference sequence).

This chain links TRBV7-6 with TRBJ1-5; no clear D gene. Germline V gene data show CDR1 as SGHVS and CDR2 as FNYEAQ. The V end lost 3 bases, the J end lost 4 bases, and 4 bases lay between the germline ends. The CDR3 runs 12 residues. The CDR3 sequence: CASSFLNQPQHF. As DNA, the CDR3 is TGTGCCAGCAGCTTCCTTAATCAGCCCCAGCATTTT.

J is TRBJ1-1 and V is TRBV6-1; D might be TRBD1 (5 bases). With 6 bases removed from V and 0 bases from J, the gap between germline ends came to 11 bases. Germline lookup yields CDR1 MNHNS and CDR2 SASEGT. This CDR3 has 14 amino acids. The CDR3 loop is CASSPTRVNTEAFF. The CDR3 DNA reads TGTGCCAGCAGCCCAACCAGGGTGAACACTGAAGCTTTCTTT.

This chain uses TRBV29-1 with TRBJ2-7; 8 bases fit TRBD1. Trimming at V came to 7 bases and at J to 4 bases, leaving 9 bases not matched to a gene. There are 13 residues in the CDR3. Germline V lookup: CDR1 SQVTM, CDR2 ANQGSEA. The DNA of the CDR3 is TGCAGCGCTCAGGACAGGGTGCGGTACGAGCAGTACTTC. Its protein is CSAQDRVRYEQYF.

CDR3 in DNA: TGCGCCAGCAGCCAAGGGGCTAGCGGAACCTACGAGCAGTACTTC. This translates into CASSQGASGTYEQYF. The chain is built from TRBV4-1 and TRBJ2-7; 7 nucleotides agree with TRBD2. CDR1 is MGHRA, CDR2 YSYEKL, per germline. There are 15 residues in the CDR3. J was trimmed by 2 bases and V by 1 base; bases with no gene match: 5.

This chain uses TRBV6-1 with TRBJ2-7; no reliable D call. Germline CDR1 is MNHNS and CDR2 is SASEGT. This CDR3 has 13 amino acids. The V end was cut by 4 bases, the J end by 11 bases, with 18 bases between. The CDR3 DNA follows: TGTGCCAGCAGTGTTCGCATACCCCCGAGGAAGTACTTC. It translates to CASSVRIPPRKYF.

This clone was counted a single time. The chain joins TRBV7-9 to TRBJ1-4, with a possible D match to TRBD1 (6 bases). CDR3 size: 17 residues. CDR1 is SEHNR and CDR2 is FQNEAQ in the germline V gene (reference sequence). V lost 3 bases to trimming and J lost 1 base, with 15 bases between them. CDR3 DNA sequence: TGTGCCAGCAGCTTCAGCCCCTTACAGGGAACTAATGAAAAACTGTTTTTT. Translation gives CASSFSPLQGTNEKLFF.

The chain has TRBV28 and TRBJ2-7; 8 bases fit TRBD1. The CDR3 is 14 residues long. Germline CDR1 and CDR2: MDHEN and SYDVKM. The J segment lost 4 bases and the V segment lost 6 bases, leaving 8 bases of the junction unmatched. CDR3 coding DNA: TGTGCCAGCAGCCTCCAGGGGGCGTCTTACGAGCAGTACTTC. Translated: CASSLQGASYEQYF.

The chain carries TRBV2 and TRBJ2-7, with TRBD2 matching over 10 bases. The CDR3 contains 15 residues. Germline V CDR1 and CDR2: SNHLY, FYNNEI. V was pared by 6 bases and J by 4 bases, with 9 bases of the junction left unmatched. The CDR3 nucleotides read TGTGCCAGCAGCGCTCTAGCGGGAGCCGTTTACGAGCAGTACTTC. Its translation: CASSALAGAVYEQYF.

The V gene is TRBV28, the J gene TRBJ1-1; D is perhaps TRBD1 (6 bases). The CDR3 is 14 amino acids. Germline CDR1 and CDR2: MDHEN and SYDVKM. The V gene lost 7 bases and the J gene lost 2 bases, with 14 bases spanning the gap. The CDR3 is CASKEGGLNTEAFF. The CDR3 bases are TGTGCCAGCAAAGAAGGGGGTCTAAACACTGAAGCTTTCTTT.

On this clone itself: A junction end diverges from the germline sequence, so it may reflect a read error. This chain links TRBV7-7 with TRBJ2-1, with D maybe TRBD2 (6 bases). The CDR3 loop spans 13 amino acids. Per the germline V gene, CDR1 is SSHAT and CDR2 is FNYEAQ (reference sequence). The CDR3 region has the DNA TGTGCTAGCAGCCGGTTGGAGGGCGCTGAGCAGTTCTTC. This gives the protein CASSRLEGAEQFF.